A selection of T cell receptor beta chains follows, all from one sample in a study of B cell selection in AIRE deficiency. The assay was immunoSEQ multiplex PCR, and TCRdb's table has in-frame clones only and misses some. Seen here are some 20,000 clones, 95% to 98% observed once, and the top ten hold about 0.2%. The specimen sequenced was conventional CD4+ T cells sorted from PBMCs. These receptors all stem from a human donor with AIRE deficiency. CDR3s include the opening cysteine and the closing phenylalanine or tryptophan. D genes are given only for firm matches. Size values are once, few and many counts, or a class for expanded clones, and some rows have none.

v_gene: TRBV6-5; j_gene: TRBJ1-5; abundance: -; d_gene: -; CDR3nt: TGTGCCAGCAGTTACGGGCGCCCTTATAGCAATCAGCCCCAGCATTTT; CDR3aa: CASSYGRPYSNQPQHF
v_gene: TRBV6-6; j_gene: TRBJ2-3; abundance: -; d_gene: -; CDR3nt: TGTGCCAGCAGTTACTCGGCAGTACACACAGATACGCAGTATTTT; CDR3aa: CASSYSAVHTDTQYF
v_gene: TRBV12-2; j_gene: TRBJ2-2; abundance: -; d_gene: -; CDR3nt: TGTGCAAGTCGCTTATCGTTCTCCGGAGGATACGCGAACACCGGGGAGCTGTTTTTT; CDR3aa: CASRLSFSGGYANTGELFF
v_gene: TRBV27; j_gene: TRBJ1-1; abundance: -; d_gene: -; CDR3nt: TGTGCCAGCGGTGCCTTTTTACGTACGAACACTGAAGCTTTCTTT; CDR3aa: CASGAFLRTNTEAFF
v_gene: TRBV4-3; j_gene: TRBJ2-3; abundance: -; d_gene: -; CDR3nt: TGCGCCAGCAGCCAAGAGTTCTTCACAGATACGCAGTATTTT; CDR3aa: CASSQEFFTDTQYF
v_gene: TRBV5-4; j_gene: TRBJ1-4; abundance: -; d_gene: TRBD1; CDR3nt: TGTGCCAGCAGCTTGGGATTTGGGACAGGGGATGAAAAACTGTTTTTT; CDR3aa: CASSLGFGTGDEKLFF
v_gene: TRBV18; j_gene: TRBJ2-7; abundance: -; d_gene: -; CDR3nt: TGTGCCAGCTCACCACCGATGGGGGAGCAGTACTTC; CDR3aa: CASSPPMGEQYF
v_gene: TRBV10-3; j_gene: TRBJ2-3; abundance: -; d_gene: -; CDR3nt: TGTGCCATCCTCGGGACCGCCGATACGCAGTATTTT; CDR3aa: CAILGTADTQYF
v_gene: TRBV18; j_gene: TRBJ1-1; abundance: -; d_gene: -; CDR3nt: TGTGCCAGCTCACCACCGGCAGGGGAGAACACTGAAGCTTTCTTT; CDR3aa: CASSPPAGENTEAFF
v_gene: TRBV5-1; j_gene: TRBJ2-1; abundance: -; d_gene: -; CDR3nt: TGCGCCAGCTCGCCAGCGACGCAATACAATGAGCAGTTCTTC; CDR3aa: CASSPATQYNEQFF
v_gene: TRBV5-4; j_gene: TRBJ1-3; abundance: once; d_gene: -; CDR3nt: TGTGCCAGCAGCTTGGACCCGGGACTTACCTCTGGAAACACCATATATTTT; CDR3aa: CASSLDPGLTSGNTIYF
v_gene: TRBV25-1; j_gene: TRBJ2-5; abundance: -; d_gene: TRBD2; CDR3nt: TGTGCCAGCAGTGAATGGGTGGGAGGGGCCGAGACCCAGTACTTC; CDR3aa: CASSEWVGGAETQYF
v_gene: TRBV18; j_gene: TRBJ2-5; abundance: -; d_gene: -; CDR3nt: TGTGCCAGCTCACCTCGGACGGGGAAAGAGACCCAGTACTTC; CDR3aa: CASSPRTGKETQYF
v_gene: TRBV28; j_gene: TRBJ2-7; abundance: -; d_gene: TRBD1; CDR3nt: TGTGCCAGCAGTTTAAGGGGCACAGGGGCCATAGGAAGCTACGAGCAGTACTTC; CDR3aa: CASSLRGTGAIGSYEQYF
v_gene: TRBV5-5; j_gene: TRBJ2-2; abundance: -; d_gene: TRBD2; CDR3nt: TGTGCCAGCAGCCCACCACCGGGGGGAGGGCGTAACGGGGAGCTGTTTTTT; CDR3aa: CASSPPPGGGRNGELFF
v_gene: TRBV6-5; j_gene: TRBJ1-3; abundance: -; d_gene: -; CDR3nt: TGTGCCAGCAGTCAGGTGGGCACATCTGGAAACACCATATATTTT; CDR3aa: CASSQVGTSGNTIYF
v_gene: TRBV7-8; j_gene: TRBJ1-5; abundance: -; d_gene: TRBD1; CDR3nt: TGTGCCAGCAGCTTAGAGGGGGCCCTCAGCAATCAGCCCCAGCATTTT; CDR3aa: CASSLEGALSNQPQHF
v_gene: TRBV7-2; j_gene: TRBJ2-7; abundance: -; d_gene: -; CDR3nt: TGTGCCAGCAGCCAGCATGGGTGGAGGGAAACGTACGAGCAGTACTTC; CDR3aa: CASSQHGWRETYEQYF
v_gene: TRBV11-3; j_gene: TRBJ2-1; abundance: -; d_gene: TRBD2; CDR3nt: TGTGCCAGCAGCTTAGCCGGACTAGCGGACTCCTACAATGAGCAGTTCTTC; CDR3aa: CASSLAGLADSYNEQFF
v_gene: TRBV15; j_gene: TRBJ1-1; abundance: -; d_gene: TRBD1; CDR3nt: TGTGCCACCAGCAGACCAAGACAGGGGACTGAAGCTTTCTTT; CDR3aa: CATSRPRQGTEAFF
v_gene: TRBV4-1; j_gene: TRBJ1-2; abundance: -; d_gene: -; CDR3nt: TGCGCCAGCAGCCAGGGACCGGGGACCCGAGGCTACACCTTC; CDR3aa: CASSQGPGTRGYTF
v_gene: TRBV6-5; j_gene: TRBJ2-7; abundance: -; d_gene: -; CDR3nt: TGTGCCAGCAGGCTCCAGGTCGTAGGTGAGCAGTACTTC; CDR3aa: CASRLQVVGEQYF
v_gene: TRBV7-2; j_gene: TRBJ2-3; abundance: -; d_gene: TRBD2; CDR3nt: TGTGCCAGCCTGCGGGAGCGGTCAGATACGCAGTATTTT; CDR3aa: CASLRERSDTQYF
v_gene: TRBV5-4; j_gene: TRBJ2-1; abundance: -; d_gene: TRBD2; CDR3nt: TGTGCCAGCAACCAGGGACTAGCGGCAATGCCGGGCGATGAGCAGTTCTTC; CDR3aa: CASNQGLAAMPGDEQFF
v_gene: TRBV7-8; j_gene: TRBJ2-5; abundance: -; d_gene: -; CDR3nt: TGTGCCAGCAGCCCGTTAAGAATTGGGGTTAGTGAGACCCAGTACTTC; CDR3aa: CASSPLRIGVSETQYF
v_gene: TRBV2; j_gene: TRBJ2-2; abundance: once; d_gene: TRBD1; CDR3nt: TGTGCCAGCATTATGGGACAGGGGGCTATCGGGGAGCTGTTTTTT; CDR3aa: CASIMGQGAIGELFF
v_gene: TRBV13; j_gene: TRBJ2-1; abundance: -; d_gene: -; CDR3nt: TGTGCCAGCAGCTTCAGGGGAACCTACAATGAGCAGTTCTTC; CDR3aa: CASSFRGTYNEQFF
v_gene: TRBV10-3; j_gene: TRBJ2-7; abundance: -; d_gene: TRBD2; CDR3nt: TGTGCCATCAGTGTAGGACTAGCGGGGAATTACGAGCAGTACTTC; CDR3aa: CAISVGLAGNYEQYF
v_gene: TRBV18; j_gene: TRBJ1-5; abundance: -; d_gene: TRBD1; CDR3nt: TGTGCCAGCTCACCCGAGCAGGGGGATCAGCCCCAGCATTTT; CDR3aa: CASSPEQGDQPQHF
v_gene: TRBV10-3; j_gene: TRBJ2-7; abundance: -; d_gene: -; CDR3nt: TGTGCCATCGCAGAGGGGACATCCTACGAGCAGTACTTC; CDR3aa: CAIAEGTSYEQYF
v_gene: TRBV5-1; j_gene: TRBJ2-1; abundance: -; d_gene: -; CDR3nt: TGCGCCAGCAGCTCGTTTCCGGGAGAGAACAATGAGCAGTTCTTC; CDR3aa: CASSSFPGENNEQFF
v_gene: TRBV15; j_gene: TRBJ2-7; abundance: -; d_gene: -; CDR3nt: TGTGCCACCAGCAGTGATTTCGGTGCAGGGTCCCCCCACGAGCAGTACTTC; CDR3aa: CATSSDFGAGSPHEQYF
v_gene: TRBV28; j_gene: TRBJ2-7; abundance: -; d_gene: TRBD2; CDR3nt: TGTGCCAGCACCGGAAGGTCGTCTAGCGGGAGAACCTACGAGCAGTACTTC; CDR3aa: CASTGRSSSGRTYEQYF